The rows below give T cell receptor beta chains drawn from one sample of a study of T cells in Graves' hyperthyroidism and ophthalmopathy. TCRdb recomputed calls from the multiplex PCR reads with MiXCR, one row per CDR3 protein. The repertoire holds hundreds of thousands of distinct CDR3 sequences, with roughly 20% as singletons. Sequencing was done on a sample of blood. The origin of the receptors is a man aged 25 to 40 with Graves' ophthalmopathy. CDR3s include the opening cysteine and the closing phenylalanine or tryptophan. D genes are given only for firm matches. Clone size is given for some rows only: seen once, a few or many times, or a class if the clone is expanded.

J gene: TRBJ2-5; V gene: TRBV25-1; D gene: TRBD1; clone size: NA; CDR3 DNA: TGTGCCAGCAGTGGACCGGGACAGACTATAGAGACCCAGTACTTC; CDR3 protein: CASSGPGQTIETQYF
J gene: TRBJ2-6; V gene: TRBV28; D gene: TRBD1; clone size: many; CDR3 DNA: TGTGCCAGCAATCGACAGGGGAAAGGTGGGGCCAACGTCCTGACTTTC; CDR3 protein: CASNRQGKGGANVLTF
J gene: TRBJ1-2; V gene: TRBV12-3/TRBV12-4; D gene: NA; clone size: few; CDR3 DNA: TGTGCCAGCAGTTTTGAGGGACTCCTTAACTATGGCTACACCTTC; CDR3 protein: CASSFEGLLNYGYTF
J gene: TRBJ1-5; V gene: TRBV12-3/TRBV12-4; D gene: TRBD1; clone size: many; CDR3 DNA: TGTGCCAGCCGGGACAGCCAAAATCAGCCCCAGCATTTT; CDR3 protein: CASRDSQNQPQHF
J gene: TRBJ2-7; V gene: TRBV18; D gene: NA; clone size: few; CDR3 DNA: TGTGCCAGCTCACCACAGGGGGGGACCGGGCTTTCCGAGCAGTACTTC; CDR3 protein: CASSPQGGTGLSEQYF
J gene: TRBJ1-1; V gene: TRBV12-3/TRBV12-4; D gene: NA; clone size: NA; CDR3 DNA: TGTGCCAGCAGCGACAGGTCGGGCACTGAAGCTTTCTTT; CDR3 protein: CASSDRSGTEAFF
J gene: TRBJ2-5; V gene: TRBV12-3/TRBV12-4; D gene: NA; clone size: few; CDR3 DNA: TGTGCCAGCAGTTTTGAGGGAGTCGATGAGACCCAGTACTTC; CDR3 protein: CASSFEGVDETQYF
J gene: TRBJ2-7; V gene: TRBV4-1; D gene: NA; clone size: NA; CDR3 DNA: TGCGCCAGCAGCCAAGCGGCCCAGGTTGGGTACGAGCAGTACTTC; CDR3 protein: CASSQAAQVGYEQYF
J gene: TRBJ1-4; V gene: TRBV2; D gene: NA; clone size: NA; CDR3 DNA: TGTGCCAGCATGGAACAGGGCGCGGGGGGAAATGAAAAACTGTTTTTT; CDR3 protein: CASMEQGAGGNEKLFF
J gene: TRBJ2-7; V gene: TRBV7-2; D gene: TRBD2; clone size: NA; CDR3 DNA: TGTGCCAGCAGCTCGGGGGGGGGTCGAGGATCCTACGAGCAGTACTTC; CDR3 protein: CASSSGGGRGSYEQYF
J gene: TRBJ1-5; V gene: TRBV6-1; D gene: NA; clone size: many; CDR3 DNA: TGTGCCAGCAGTGAGAACAGGGCGGGTCAGCCCCAGCATTTT; CDR3 protein: CASSENRAGQPQHF
J gene: TRBJ2-3; V gene: TRBV28; D gene: NA; clone size: NA; CDR3 DNA: TGTGCCAGCAGTTTCATCCGTACAGATACGCAGTATTTT; CDR3 protein: CASSFIRTDTQYF
J gene: TRBJ2-7; V gene: TRBV6-1; D gene: NA; clone size: NA; CDR3 DNA: TGTGCCAGCAGTTATACTGGTGGTCTCGAGCAGTACTTC; CDR3 protein: CASSYTGGLEQYF
J gene: TRBJ2-7; V gene: TRBV10-1; D gene: NA; clone size: NA; CDR3 DNA: TGCGCCAGCATATCTGACGGAGCCTCCTACGAGCAGTACTTC; CDR3 protein: CASISDGASYEQYF
J gene: TRBJ1-1; V gene: TRBV25-1; D gene: NA; clone size: NA; CDR3 DNA: TGTGCCAGCAGTGAAGGGAGGTGGACTGAAGCTTTCTTT; CDR3 protein: CASSEGRWTEAFF
J gene: TRBJ2-5; V gene: TRBV20-1; D gene: NA; clone size: once; CDR3 DNA: TGCAGTGCTAGGGGACCTGAGGAGACCCAGTACTTC; CDR3 protein: CSARGPEETQYF
J gene: TRBJ1-1; V gene: TRBV28; D gene: NA; clone size: many; CDR3 DNA: TGTGCCAGCAACACAGGCATGAACACTGAAGCTTTCTTT; CDR3 protein: CASNTGMNTEAFF
J gene: TRBJ1-3; V gene: TRBV28; D gene: NA; clone size: NA; CDR3 DNA: TGTGCCAGCAGTCCGTACAATGTCAGGGCTGGAAACACCATATATTTT; CDR3 protein: CASSPYNVRAGNTIYF
J gene: TRBJ2-7; V gene: TRBV3-1; D gene: NA; clone size: NA; CDR3 DNA: TGTGCCAGCAGCCGAGGTGATGAGCAGTACTTC; CDR3 protein: CASSRGDEQYF
J gene: TRBJ1-1; V gene: TRBV2; D gene: NA; clone size: many; CDR3 DNA: TGTGCCAGCAGTGACGGGGAACTGAACACTGAAGCTTTCTTT; CDR3 protein: CASSDGELNTEAFF
J gene: TRBJ1-6; V gene: TRBV3-1; D gene: NA; clone size: many; CDR3 DNA: TGTGCCAGCAGCCAAGCAGCCTCGGGCCCAGCCTACAATTCACCCCTCCACTTT; CDR3 protein: CASSQAASGPAYNSPLHF
J gene: TRBJ1-1; V gene: TRBV2; D gene: NA; clone size: many; CDR3 DNA: TGTGCCAGCAGTGAAGAGGGGCCGTACACTGAAGCTTTCTTT; CDR3 protein: CASSEEGPYTEAFF